This TCR beta chain was documented in a study of T cell responses to AZD1222 COVID-19 vaccine. Profiling relied on immunoSEQ multiplex PCR, and the TCRdb table lists in-frame clones only, not all of them. Of approximately 140,000 clones listed, over 80% were seen once; the top ten hold 2.8%. Notes on the study in general: Just a handful of AZD1222 recipients were seropositive at baseline. Spike-specific TCRs gained breadth and depth after people received two AZD1222 doses.

On this clone itself: Its matching antigen is unknown.

Germline CDR1 is MNHNY and CDR2 is SVGAGI (reference sequence). The CDR3 loop spans 14 amino acids. V was cut by 6 bases and J by 9 bases, with 18 bases left in between. Here the sequenced sample was peripheral blood, taken on day 0 of MenACWY control vaccination. The clonotype comes from an adult in good health. J is TRBJ2-1 and V is TRBV6-6; D possibly corresponds to TRBD2 (6 bases). The CDR3 sequence: CASSRGLGIGEQFF. The CDR3 bases are TGTGCCAGCAGCCGGGGACTGGGTATAGGTGAGCAGTTCTTC.